This T cell receptor (beta chain) was retrieved from a study of blood T cell repertoires in COVID-19. For the study at large: Sources were T cells, B-cell-depleted T cells, or PBMCs; the material itself was cDNA or gDNA.

Original data processing: Reference gene primer amplification gave nucleated cell count estimates. The repertoire was sequenced with immunoSEQ multiplex PCR; TCRdb's copy has only in-frame clones and lacks some. D and trimming come from the DNA, and the V and J calls and clone size come from that table. This table holds around 120,000 clones, 60% to 85% found once. The source is a man in his sixties or seventies with acute or convalescent COVID-19. The sample consisted of peripheral blood.

DNA of the CDR3: TGTGCCAGCAGCTTACCGGGGGGGCAAAACATTCAGTACTTC. Translating it yields CASSLPGGQNIQYF. The rearrangement uses TRBV11-3 and TRBJ2-4; 8 bases align to TRBD2. The germline gives CDR1 SGHNT, CDR2 YENEEA. Germline trimming cut 2 bases from V and 5 bases from J; bases unmatched to any gene: 2. This CDR3 has 14 amino acids.